This T cell receptor beta chain came from a study of CD8 T cells in Susac syndrome. With random hexamers, reverse transcription was performed on about 0.45 to 1 ug of RNA. TCRdb analysed the immunoSEQ multiplex PCR reads with MiXCR anew, one entry per CDR3 protein. The sample shows about 52,000 distinct CDR3 sequences, 93% of them seen only once. Trimming left V 3 bases short and J 1 base short, with 12 bases between. CDR3 length equals 15 residues. Germline V gene data show CDR1 as SGHVS and CDR2 as FNYEAQ. The chain has TRBV7-6 and TRBJ1-1, with D tentatively TRBD1 (5 bases). This clonotype originated in a human donor with multiple sclerosis. Sequences were obtained from CD8+ T cells from PBMCs. CDR3 protein: CASSLNPRANTEAFF. CDR3 sequence (DNA): TGTGCCAGCAGCTTGAATCCCAGGGCGAACACTGAAGCTTTCTTT. The complete variable domain, with remaining parts taken from reference TRBV7-6 and TRBJ1-1, reads GAGVSQSPRYKVTKRGQDVALRCDPISGHVSLYWYRQALGQGPEFLTYFNYEAQQDKSGLPNDRFSAERPEGSISTLTIQRTEQRDSAMYRCASSLNPRANTEAFFGQGTRLTVV.